The 9 T cell receptor beta chains reported below all come from one sample, sequenced in a study of blood T cell repertoires in COVID-19. The repertoire was sequenced with immunoSEQ multiplex PCR; TCRdb's copy has only in-frame clones and lacks some. This repertoire shows 6,000 to 9,500 clones, around 67% found once; its top ten account for 15% to 20%. The sequenced sample was peripheral blood. The receptors come from a human donor in a cohort sampled during active COVID-19.

V is TRBV6-5 and J is TRBJ2-7; D is ambiguous. Germline CDR1 is MNHEY and CDR2 is SVGAGI. V was clipped by 0 bases and J by 2 bases, with 11 bases between them. CDR3 length: 15 residues. The CDR3: CASSYSMTETYEQYF. Written as DNA, the CDR3 is TGTGCCAGCAGTTACTCGATGACGGAGACCTACGAGCAGTACTTC.

Only one count was recorded for this clone. The V and J genes are TRBV3-1 (or the pseudogene TRBV3-2) and TRBJ2-3; TRBD2 matches 10 bases. V dropped 2 bases and J dropped 6; count of bases not matched to a gene: 8. The germline CDR1 and CDR2 sequences are LGHDT and YNNKEL (reference sequence). The CDR3 covers 16 residues. The CDR3 reads CASSQPTSGFADTQYF. CDR3 DNA sequence: TGTGCCAGCAGCCAACCGACTAGCGGGTTTGCGGATACGCAGTATTTT.

V usage is TRBV14 and J usage is TRBJ1-1; TRBD1 agrees at 7 bases. This CDR3 has 17 residues. The germline gives CDR1 SGHDN, CDR2 FVKESK. After removal of 0 bases from V and 3 bases from J, the junction contained 10 bases not matched to a gene. The CDR3 DNA is TGTGCCAGCAGCCAAGAAAACCCCAGGGGGGTTTACACTGAAGCTTTCTTT. It is translated as CASSQENPRGVYTEAFF.

A single count supports this clone. This rearrangement joins TRBV12-3 or TRBV12-4 to TRBJ2-1, with a tentative D call TRBD2 (5 bases). The V end lost 4 bases, the J end lost 8 bases, and 12 bases lay between the germline ends. This CDR3 has 13 amino acids. CDR3 residues: CASSSPGSYEQFF. The CDR3, as DNA: TGTGCCAGCAGTTCCCCGGGGAGCTATGAGCAGTTCTTC.

In this sample, this clone turned up a few times. The chain recombines TRBV6-5 with TRBJ2-1; 7 positions agree with TRBD2. CDR1 and CDR2 (germline): MNHEY, SVGAGI. V dropped 7 bases and J dropped 8; count of bases not matched to a gene: 11. This CDR3 region has 14 residues. This CDR3 is CASNSGLSGDEQFF. In nucleotides, the CDR3 is TGTGCCAGCAATAGCGGACTGAGCGGGGATGAGCAGTTCTTC.

The gene calls are TRBV7-2 and TRBJ2-7; no clear D gene. CDR1 SGHTA and CDR2 FQGNSA come from the germline V gene. Trimming shortened V by 5 bases and J by 3 bases, and 5 bases separated the two germline ends. This CDR3 has 11 residues. CDR3 nucleotides: TGTGCCAGCAGCCTCTACTACGAGCAGTACTTC. It is translated as CASSLYYEQYF. Using reference TRBV7-2 and TRBJ2-7 for the parts outside the CDR3, the full variable domain is GAGVSQSPSNKVTEKGKDVELRCDPISGHTALYWYRQSLGQGLEFLIYFQGNSAPDKSGLPSDRFSAERTGGSVSTLTIQRTQQEDSAVYLCASSLYYEQYFGPGTRLTVT.

This clone appeared a single time. The chain carries TRBV29-1 and TRBJ2-7; 9 bases fit TRBD2. The CDR3 is 14 residues long. Germline values: CDR1 SQVTM, CDR2 ANQGSEA. The V and J ends lost 3 bases and 7 bases, in that order; junction bases with no gene match: 10. The CDR3 spells CSVDGLAGASEQYF. CDR3 sequence (DNA): TGCAGCGTTGATGGGTTAGCGGGAGCGAGTGAGCAGTACTTC.

The V gene is TRBV3-1 (or the pseudogene TRBV3-2), the J gene TRBJ2-2; 7 bases map to TRBD1. V gave up 6 bases and J gave up 5 bases; unmatched junction bases: 15. CDR3 length: 17 residues. Looked up from germline, CDR1 is LGHDT and CDR2 is YNNKEL (reference sequence). This chain's CDR3 is CASRKEVEGARTGELFF. The CDR3 coding sequence is TGTGCCAGCAGAAAAGAGGTCGAGGGGGCGCGAACCGGGGAGCTGTTTTTT.

This clone has a handful of counts. This chain links TRBV28 with TRBJ1-1, with D possibly matching TRBD1 (5 bases). The CDR3 has 13 amino acids. With 2 bases removed from V and 6 bases from J, the gap between germline ends came to 10 bases. Germline V CDR1 and CDR2: MDHEN, SYDVKM. The CDR3 loop is CASSLIGGSEAFF. The CDR3 DNA sequence: TGTGCCAGCAGTTTAATCGGGGGGTCTGAAGCTTTCTTT.